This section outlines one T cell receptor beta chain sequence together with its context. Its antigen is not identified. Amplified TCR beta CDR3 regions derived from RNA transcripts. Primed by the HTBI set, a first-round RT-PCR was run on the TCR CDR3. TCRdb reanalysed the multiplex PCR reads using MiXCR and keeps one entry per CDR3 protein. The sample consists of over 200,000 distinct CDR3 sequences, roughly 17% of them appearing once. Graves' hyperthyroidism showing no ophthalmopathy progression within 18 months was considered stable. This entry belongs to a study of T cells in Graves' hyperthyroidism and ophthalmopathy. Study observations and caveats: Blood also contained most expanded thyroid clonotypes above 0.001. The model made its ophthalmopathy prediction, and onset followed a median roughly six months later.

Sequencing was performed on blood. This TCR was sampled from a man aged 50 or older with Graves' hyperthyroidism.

CDR3 region: CASSFRGPNEQFF. The CDR3 DNA follows: TGTGCCAGCAGTTTCCGCGGCCCAAATGAGCAGTTCTTC. J is TRBJ2-1 and V is TRBV28; D unclear. This CDR3 region has 13 residues. CDR1 and CDR2 from the germline V gene are MDHEN and SYDVKM. V was shortened by 3 bases and J by 7 bases, with 10 bases between the two germline ends.